This T cell receptor beta chain was identified during a study of blood T cell repertoires in COVID-19. Study information: Spain, Italy and the United States supplied samples that represented acute and convalescent COVID-19. T cells, B-cell-depleted T cells, or PBMCs provided the cDNA or gDNA that served as material.

In the original processing: Reference gene primer amplification in the assay estimated nucleated cell counts. The repertoire was sequenced with immunoSEQ multiplex PCR; TCRdb's copy has only in-frame clones and lacks some. Clonal size and the V and J genes are those of that table, whereas D and trimming came from the DNA. The table records approximately 200,000 clones, around 83% of them present only once. This CDR3 comprises 14 residues. CDR1 and CDR2 from the germline V gene are LNHDA and SQIVND (reference sequence). With 2 bases removed from V and 3 bases from J, the gap between germline ends came to 8 bases.

Sample: peripheral blood. The chain carries TRBV19 and TRBJ1-5, with D possibly TRBD1 on 6 matching bases. The receptor's source is a man between 50 and 59 years old who had recovered from COVID-19. CDR3 amino acids: CASSIQGNNQPQHF. Here the CDR3 DNA reads TGTGCCAGTAGTATACAGGGGAACAATCAGCCCCAGCATTTT. The variable domain in full, with the rest retrieved from reference TRBV19 and TRBJ1-5, is DGGITQSPKYLFRKEGQNVTLSCEQNLNHDAMYWYRQDPGQGLRLIYYSQIVNDFQKGDIAEGYSVSREKKESFPLTVTSAQKNPTAFYLCASSIQGNNQPQHFGDGTRLSIL.